This T cell receptor beta chain comes out of a study of cytomegalovirus exposure and HLA in healthy donors. V shed 0 bases and J shed 0 bases, with 9 bases lying between them. The CDR3 sequence is 15 residues long. CDR1 is SGHKS and CDR2 is YYEKEE in the germline V gene (reference sequence). It was with 60 Vbeta and 13 Jbeta primers that the PCR ran. Profiled with immunoSEQ multiplex PCR; TCRdb holds only in-frame clones, not every one. This listing includes about 200,000 clones. The TCR was taken from a girl aged 2-9 years in good health and CMV-seropositive. Sequencing was performed on PBMCs. The chain recombines TRBV5-5 with TRBJ1-1; no definite D call. The CDR3 spells CASSLVLAMNTEAFF. The CDR3 nucleotides read TGTGCCAGCAGCTTGGTACTAGCCATGAACACTGAAGCTTTCTTT.